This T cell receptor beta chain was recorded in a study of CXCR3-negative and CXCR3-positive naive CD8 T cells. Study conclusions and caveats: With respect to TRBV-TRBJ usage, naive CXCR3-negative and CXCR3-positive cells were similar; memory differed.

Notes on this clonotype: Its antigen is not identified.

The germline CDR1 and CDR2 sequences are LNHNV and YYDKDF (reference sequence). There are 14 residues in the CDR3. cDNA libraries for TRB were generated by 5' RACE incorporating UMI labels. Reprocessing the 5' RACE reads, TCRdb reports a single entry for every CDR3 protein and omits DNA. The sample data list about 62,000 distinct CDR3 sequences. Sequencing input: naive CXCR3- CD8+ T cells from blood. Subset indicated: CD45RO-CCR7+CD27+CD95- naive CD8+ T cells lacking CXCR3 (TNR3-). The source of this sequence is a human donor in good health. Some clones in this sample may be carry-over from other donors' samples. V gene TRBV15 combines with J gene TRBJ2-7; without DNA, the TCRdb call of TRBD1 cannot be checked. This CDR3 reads CATVDRGSSYEQYF.